The present entry profiles one T cell receptor beta chain with its context. Its antigen specificity is not known. Within one base of it there is no much larger clone, and no base qualities were kept. This record belongs to a study of blood T cells in healthy people across ages (dated by TCRdb to between 2014 and 2017). As for the study more broadly: In model experiments, template switching captured about one uniquely barcoded TCR beta cDNA molecule for every two T cells. Age-related changes in TCR beta repertoire diversity were measured in the study by deep sequencing normalized with unique cDNA molecular identifiers. The donors were divided into four age groups: young (average around 17 years), middle-aged (about 41), aged (under 70) and long-lived (roughly 82). For two donors (one aged 18 to 29 and one aged 80 or older), the study analyzed two additional independent replicas of 1 million unique cDNA reads from the same blood draw.

Donors were roughly 40 systemically healthy Caucasian individuals from Russia aged roughly 6 to 100 years. Ten milliliters of peripheral blood were drawn from each donor into EDTA-treated Vacutainer tubes. Ficoll-Paque density-gradient centrifugation was used to isolate PBMCs, with at least 6.5 million per sample. Trizol reagent was used to extract total RNA from the PBMCs, yielding at least 6 micrograms per sample. Naive CD45RAhigh/CD27high T cell percentages were measured by flow cytometry on a PBMC aliquot from every donor. The paper as a whole reports these results and caveats: Bulk unsorted PBMC profiling prevented conclusive comparison of naive and antigen-experienced compartments. A strong correlation was found between observed TCR beta diversity and the percentage of naive T cells measured by flow cytometry. Total diversity estimates from one million sequenced T cells were considered lower bounds and underestimates. The long-lived group showed more naive CD4+ T cells, fewer expanded clones and increased TCR diversity than the aged group, suggesting age selection. Observed TCR beta diversity per million T cells fell roughly linearly with age, and a significant reduction was already apparent by age approximately 41. The CMV infection status of donors was not known, potentially confounding age-related changes in expanded clonotypes.

Measured from the cysteine to the phenylalanine, the CDR3 is 17 residues long. Here the CDR3 DNA is all that survives: 51 bases in frame from base 1. CDR1 is given as LGHDT and CDR2 as YNNKEL, both from the germline V gene (reference sequence). V is cut by 5 bases and J by 0 bases, and the space between the germline ends is 16 bases. The library was prepared using 5' RACE. The sequencer listed for this sample is Illumina HiSeq 2500. A second roughly 6 to 11 cycle PCR used a sample-barcoded 5' primer and a J-beta primer mix. A template-switch 5' adaptor carrying 12 random nucleotides introduced a unique molecular identifier onto each TCR beta cDNA molecule. Each sample yielded at least 2.5 million CDR3-containing paired-end reads. First-strand cDNA synthesis was performed from all RNA using the Mint cDNA synthesis kit, with priming by a TRBC-specific oligonucleotide. All cDNA was treated with uracil-DNA glycosylase and then went through a first 18-cycle PCR with the universal primers M1SS and BC2_uni_R. Processing in the source paper ran as follows. Each sample was normalized by randomly selecting 1 million high-quality reads, each carrying a distinct molecular identifier. Instead of being binned into consensus sequences, reads that shared molecular identifiers were thrown out. MiTCR, with a Q25 quality threshold and the strictest error-elimination algorithm, was used for CDR3 identification, clonotype clustering and error correction. A nonparametric unseen species model with Euler transformation was used to estimate lower-bound total TCR beta diversity. Using fastp trimming at Q25 and MiXCR clonotype assembly, TCRdb reanalyzed the public sequencing data and kept in-frame beta chains. Merged by CDR3 protein, the rows form single entries marked with the most common genes and DNA. These V and J calls originate from TCRdb's pipeline instead of the authors' own analysis. This sample gives more than 900,000 distinct CDR3 sequences in total; 29% of them show up just once. About 9.4% of the sample rests with the top ten.

This sample was shared with a second study, whose subject was T cells of mothers and their children. The second study's paper adds: Donors were nine systemically healthy Caucasian individuals: three mothers and their six children. cDNA synthesis used all of the extracted RNA, with about 1.5 ug of RNA in each 15 ul reaction. In the second PCR, the M1S primer added sample barcodes and 2-4 random nucleotides. Over 9 million TCR beta CDR3 reads came from each mother, compared with several million reads from each child. In both related and unrelated pairs, thymic selection shapes the output of TCR recombination in a similar way, with inherited differences having only a minor effect. Normalized repertoire overlap in related mother-child pairs was always slightly higher than in unrelated mother-child pairs, but the difference was never significant. With a sensitivity of about 100 clones per million clonotypes, no persistent microchimeric T cell clones were detected. In the study, deep NGS was used to compare the TCR beta repertoires of mothers and children, and features distinguishing related mother-child pairs from unrelated individuals were sought. Mothers averaged about 40 +/- 4 years of age and children averaged about 12 +/- 4 years. After adapter ligation with NEBNext reagents, the libraries were sequenced on Illumina HiSeq 2000 with 100+100 nt paired-end reads. To prevent cross-contamination, the mother and child libraries were prepared a month apart and were sequenced in separate runs. For each donor, somewhere between about 450,000 and 2,000,000 distinct TCR beta clonotypes were identified. Naive TCR beta clonotypes were estimated from low-frequency clonotypes matched to each donor's FACS-determined naive share, without sorting.

The receptor chain draws on TRBV3-1 and TRBJ1-4; the D gene is unclear. The specimen sequenced was blood. The sequence derives from a woman in her thirties or forties in good health. The encoded CDR3 is CASSSASLRTTNEKLFF. The DNA sequence is as follows: TGTGCCAGCAGCTCCGCGTCGTTGCGGACAACTAATGAAAAACTGTTTTTT.